Shown below are 9 T cell receptor beta chains from a single sample sequenced in a study of early stage breast cancer tumors. Assay: immunoSEQ multiplex PCR; the TCRdb copy retains only in-frame clones and omits some. The top ten clones hold approximately 31% of a sample with 30,000 or so clones, approximately 75% of them seen once. Sequences were obtained from blood. These receptors all come from a person aged 45-60 years with breast cancer.

J is TRBJ1-2 and V is TRBV7-2; 10 bases align to TRBD1. Per germline, CDR1 SGHTA and CDR2 FQGNSA. The CDR3 covers 14 residues. The junction had 3 bases not matched to a gene; V was cut back by 5 bases and J by 3 bases. CDR3 residues: CASSPTGGDYGYTF. The CDR3, as DNA: TGTGCCAGCAGCCCGACAGGGGGCGACTATGGCTACACCTTC.

The gene calls are TRBV5-6 and TRBJ1-3; tentatively, D is TRBD1 (5 bases). Germline CDR1 and CDR2: SGHDT and YYEEEE. The germline V and J ends were trimmed by 1 base and 0 bases, with 11 bases remaining between them. The CDR3 contains 16 residues. DNA for the CDR3: TGTGCCAGCAGCTTGCGGGGGAAGACCTCTGGAAACACCATATATTTT. This sequence encodes CASSLRGKTSGNTIYF. Filled out from reference TRBV5-6 and TRBJ1-3, the complete variable domain reads DAGVTQSPTHLIKTRGQQVTLRCSPKSGHDTVSWYQQALGQGPQFIFQYYEEEERQRGNFPDRFSGHQFPNYSSELNVNALLLGDSALYLCASSLRGKTSGNTIYFGEGSWLTVV.

This chain joins TRBV27 and TRBJ1-2, with D possibly TRBD1 on 6 matching bases. Germline CDR1 MNHEY, CDR2 SMNVEV (reference sequence). The CDR3 extends over 13 amino acids. V was cut by 3 bases and J by 7 bases, with 12 bases left in between. In nucleotides, the CDR3 is TGTGCCAGCAGTTTTAGGGGGGCCGGTGGCTACACCTTC. Its protein product is CASSFRGAGGYTF.

The chain recombines TRBV30 with TRBJ1-2; D is undetermined. CDR1 and CDR2 from the germline V gene are GTSNPN and SVGIG (reference sequence). There are 12 residues in the CDR3. With 4 bases removed from V and 5 bases from J, the gap between germline ends came to 11 bases. The CDR3 loop reads CAWNNPGYGYTF. The CDR3 DNA follows: TGTGCCTGGAACAACCCGGGATATGGCTACACCTTC.

In its sample, this clone was seen once. This chain connects TRBV5-1 to TRBJ1-4; D gene ambiguous. Germline V gene data show CDR1 as SGHRS and CDR2 as YFSETQ. V lost 4 bases and J lost 10, with 17 bases in between. The CDR3 spans 14 residues. CDR3 protein: CASSPRTDGGKLFF. CDR3 bases: TGCGCCAGCAGCCCCCGGACCGACGGCGGAAAACTGTTTTTT.

The V call is TRBV10-3, the J call TRBJ2-1, with unresolved D. This CDR3 is 14 amino acids long. Germline CDR1 ENHRY, CDR2 SYGVKD. Between the trimmed V and J ends, which lost 4 bases and 5 bases, there was a span of 12 bases. The DNA of the CDR3 is TGTGCCATCAGTGCGGAATACGCCAACAATGAGCAGTTCTTC. This gives the protein CAISAEYANNEQFF.

The V call is TRBV6-5, the J call TRBJ1-1; the D is unclear. With 1 base removed from V and 1 base from J, the gap between germline ends came to 4 bases. CDR1 and CDR2 (germline): MNHEY, SVGAGI. The CDR3 is made up of 13 amino acids. The CDR3 DNA is TGTGCCAGCAGTTACTACAAGAACACTGAAGCTTTCTTT. Its translation is CASSYYKNTEAFF.

The chain couples TRBV5-6 to TRBJ1-4; D gene unclear. Trimming took 2 bases from V and 0 from J, leaving 11 bases between them. The CDR3 spans 16 residues. Germline V gene lookup returns CDR1 SGHDT and CDR2 YYEEEE. The CDR3 is CASSLDGSSTNEKLFF. CDR3 bases: TGTGCCAGCAGCTTAGATGGGAGTTCAACTAATGAAAAACTGTTTTTT.

The chain uses TRBV5-1 and TRBJ2-7; possibly TRBD1 for D (5 bases). The CDR3 contains 13 residues. Trimming shortened V by 3 bases and J by 1 base, and 8 bases separated the two germline ends. Germline CDR1 reads SGHRS; CDR2 reads YFSETQ. CDR3 DNA sequence: TGCGCCAGCAGCTCGGACACGTCCTACGAGCAGTACTTC. It translates to CASSSDTSYEQYF.